This TCR beta chain derives from a study of regulatory T cells in long-lasting Graves disease. Overall study results and limits: With a small sample size, accuracy may have been reduced.

Stated time point: newly diagnosed GD, antithyroid drugs for less than 3 months. Making the TCR library involved RNA that had been extracted from PBMCs. V gave up 0 bases and J gave up 6 bases; unmatched junction bases: 12. CDR1 DFQATT and CDR2 SNEGSKA come from the germline V gene (reference sequence). This CDR3 is 16 amino acids long. Library construction for TCR beta used iRepertoire HTBI primers and Arm-PCR of CDR3 regions. TCRdb analysed the multiplex PCR reads with MiXCR anew, one entry per CDR3 protein. The sample records 530,000 or so distinct CDR3 sequences, 13% being singletons. Remarks on this clonotype: What it recognizes is unknown.

The sample was also linked to a second study, of T cells in Graves' hyperthyroidism and ophthalmopathy. From that paper: It was uncontrolled infection, other autoimmune disease, pregnancy or lactation that excluded patients. When the TCR CDR3 underwent first-round RT-PCR, the HTBI primer set was used. Through a model of 13 V-J features, ophthalmopathy was separated from stable hyperthyroidism.

J is TRBJ2-7 and V is TRBV20-1, with TRBD2 matching over 9 bases. The material was peripheral blood mononuclear cells (PBMCs), obtained at new diagnosis, from a patient treated with antithyroid drugs. This TCR was sampled from a man aged 25 to 40 with Graves disease. The CDR3 nucleotides are TGCAGTGCTAGAGATCCGCGGGAGGGGCTCCGGCGCGAGCAGTACTTC. It encodes CSARDPREGLRREQYF.